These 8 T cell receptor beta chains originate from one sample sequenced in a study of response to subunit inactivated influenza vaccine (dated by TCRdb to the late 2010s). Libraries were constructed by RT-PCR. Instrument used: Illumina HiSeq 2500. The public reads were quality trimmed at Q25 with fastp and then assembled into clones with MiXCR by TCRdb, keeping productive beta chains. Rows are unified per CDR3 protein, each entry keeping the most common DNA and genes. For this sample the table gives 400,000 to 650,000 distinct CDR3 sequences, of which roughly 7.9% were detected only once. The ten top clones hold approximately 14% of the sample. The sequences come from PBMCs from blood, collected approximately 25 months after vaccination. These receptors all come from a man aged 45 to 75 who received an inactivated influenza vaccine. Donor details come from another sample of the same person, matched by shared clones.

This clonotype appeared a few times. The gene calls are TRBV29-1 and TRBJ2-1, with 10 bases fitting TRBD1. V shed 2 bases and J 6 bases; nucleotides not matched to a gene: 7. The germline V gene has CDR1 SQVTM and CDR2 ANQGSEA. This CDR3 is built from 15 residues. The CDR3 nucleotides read TGCAGCGTTGAACCCCGGGACAGGGGCAGCAATGAGCAGTTCTTC. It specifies CSVEPRDRGSNEQFF.

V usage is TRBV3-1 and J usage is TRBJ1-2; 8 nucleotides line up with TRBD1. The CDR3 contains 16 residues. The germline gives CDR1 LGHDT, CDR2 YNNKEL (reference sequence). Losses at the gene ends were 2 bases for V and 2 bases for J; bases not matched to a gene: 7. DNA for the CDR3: TGTGCCAGCAGCCAAAGGACAGGGAACCGCAACTATGGCTACACCTTC. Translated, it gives CASSQRTGNRNYGYTF.

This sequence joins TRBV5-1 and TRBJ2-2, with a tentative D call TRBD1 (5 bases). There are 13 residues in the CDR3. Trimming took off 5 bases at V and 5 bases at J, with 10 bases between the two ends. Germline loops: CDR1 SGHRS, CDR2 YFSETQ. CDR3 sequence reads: CASRARGTGELFF. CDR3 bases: TGCGCCAGCAGGGCTAGGGGTACCGGGGAGCTGTTTTTT.

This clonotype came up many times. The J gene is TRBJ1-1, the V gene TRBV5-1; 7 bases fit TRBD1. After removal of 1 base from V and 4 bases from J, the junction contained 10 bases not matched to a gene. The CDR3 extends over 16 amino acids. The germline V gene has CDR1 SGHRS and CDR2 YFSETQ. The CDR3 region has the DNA TGCGCCAGCAGCTTGCTCTCAGGGGGGGATAGCACTGAAGCTTTCTTT. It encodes CASSLLSGGDSTEAFF.

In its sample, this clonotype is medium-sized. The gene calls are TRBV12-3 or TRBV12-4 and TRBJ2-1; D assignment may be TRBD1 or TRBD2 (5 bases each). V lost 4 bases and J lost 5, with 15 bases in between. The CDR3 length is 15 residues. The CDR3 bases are TGTGCCAGCAGTTCCCGGGACCTTAAAAACAATGAGCAGTTCTTC. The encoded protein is CASSSRDLKNNEQFF.

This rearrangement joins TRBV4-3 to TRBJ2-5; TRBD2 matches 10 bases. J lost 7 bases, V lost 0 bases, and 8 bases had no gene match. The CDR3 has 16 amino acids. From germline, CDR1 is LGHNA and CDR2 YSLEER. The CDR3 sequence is CASSQDWTSGPRTQYF. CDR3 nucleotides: TGCGCCAGCAGCCAAGACTGGACTAGCGGTCCTAGGACCCAGTACTTC.

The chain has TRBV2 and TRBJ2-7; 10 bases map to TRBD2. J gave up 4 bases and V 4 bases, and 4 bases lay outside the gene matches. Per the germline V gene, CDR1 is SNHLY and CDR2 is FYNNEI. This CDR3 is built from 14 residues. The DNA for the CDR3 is TGTGCCAGCAGTGGTCTAGCGGGAGTATACGAGCAGTACTTC. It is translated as CASSGLAGVYEQYF.

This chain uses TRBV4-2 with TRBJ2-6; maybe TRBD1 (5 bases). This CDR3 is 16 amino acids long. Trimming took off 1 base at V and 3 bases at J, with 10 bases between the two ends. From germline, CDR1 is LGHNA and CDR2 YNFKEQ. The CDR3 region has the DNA TGTGCCAGCAGCCAAGCCCAGGGATTTGGGGCCAACGTCCTGACTTTC. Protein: CASSQAQGFGANVLTF.